This T cell receptor (beta chain) came from a study of blood T cell repertoires in COVID-19. CDR1 LGHDT and CDR2 YNNKEL come from the germline V gene (reference sequence). Trimming at V came to 5 bases and at J to 3 bases, leaving 7 bases not matched to a gene. CDR3 length equals 15 residues. How the authors handled the data: Scientists estimated how many nucleated cells there were by amplifying reference gene primers. Libraries were prepared by immunoSEQ multiplex PCR; TCRdb keeps only in-frame clonotypes and omits some of them. V, J and clone size were drawn from that table, and D and trimming were deduced from the DNA. The sample has more than 150,000 clones, 80% to 90% seen once.

The receptor was isolated from a woman aged 65 to 85 with acute or convalescent COVID-19. V and J are TRBV3-1 (or the pseudogene TRBV3-2) and TRBJ1-5; TRBD1 aligns across 7 bases. Material for sequencing was peripheral blood. The CDR3 is CASSNKQGSNQPQHF. CDR3 nucleotide sequence: TGTGCCAGCAGCAATAAACAGGGGTCCAATCAGCCCCAGCATTTT.